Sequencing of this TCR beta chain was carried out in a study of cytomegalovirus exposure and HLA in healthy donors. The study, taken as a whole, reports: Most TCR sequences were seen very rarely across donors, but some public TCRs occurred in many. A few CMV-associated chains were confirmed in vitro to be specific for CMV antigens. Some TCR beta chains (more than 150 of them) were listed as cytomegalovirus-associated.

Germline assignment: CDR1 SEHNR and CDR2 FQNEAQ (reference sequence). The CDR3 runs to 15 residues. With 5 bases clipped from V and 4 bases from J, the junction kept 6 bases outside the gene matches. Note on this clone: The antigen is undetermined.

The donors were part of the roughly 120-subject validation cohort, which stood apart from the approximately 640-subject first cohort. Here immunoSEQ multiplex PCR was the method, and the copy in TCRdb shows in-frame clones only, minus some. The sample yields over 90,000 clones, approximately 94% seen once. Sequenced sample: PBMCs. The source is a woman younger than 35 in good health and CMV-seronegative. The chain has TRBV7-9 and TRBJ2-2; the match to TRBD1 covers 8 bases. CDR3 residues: CASSQSTGGTGELFF. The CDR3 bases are TGTGCCAGCAGCCAATCAACAGGGGGCACCGGGGAGCTGTTTTTT.